The sequence of this T cell receptor beta chain was determined in a study of blood T cell repertoires in COVID-19. Germline values: CDR1 SEHNR, CDR2 FQNEAQ (reference sequence). V lost 5 bases and J lost 5, with 15 bases in between. The CDR3 is 14 amino acids. The authors' processing: Estimates of nucleated cell counts were drawn from the amplification of reference gene primers. Data came from immunoSEQ multiplex PCR; TCRdb stores just in-frame clones and leaves some out. The V and J calls and clone size are taken from that table; D and trimming were inferred from the DNA. This sample carries 200,000 to 250,000 clones, around nine tenths of them seen once, and the ten largest clones take around 1.5%.

Specimen: peripheral blood. The rearrangement joins TRBV7-9 to TRBJ2-5; the D is unclear. This sequence originates from a man aged 18 to 35 with active or convalescent COVID-19. The CDR3 DNA is TGTGCCAGCAGCATGCCTGCGGTCCTTGAGACCCAGTACTTC. Translating it yields CASSMPAVLETQYF.